Listed below are T cell receptor beta chains from one sample, sequenced in a study of blood T cell repertoires in COVID-19. Sequencing used immunoSEQ multiplex PCR; TCRdb keeps in-frame clones, though not all of them. The table includes some 250,000 clones, about 68% detected once. The specimen sequenced was peripheral blood. These receptors all stem from a woman of 80 years or more with acute or convalescent COVID-19. CDR3s include the opening cysteine and the closing phenylalanine or tryptophan. A D gene is named only where the DNA matches it firmly. Clone size appears in some rows only: once, few, many, or a class for an expanded clone.

v_call	clone_size	cdr3_length	d_call	j_call	cdr3_nt	cdr3_aa
TRBV3-1/TRBV3-2	.	14	.	TRBJ2-2	TGTGCCAGCAGCCAAGTCTCACTGACCGGGGAGCTGTTTTTT	CASSQVSLTGELFF
TRBV9	few	16	TRBD1	TRBJ2-3	TGTGCCAGCAGCGCAATAGGGGGACAGCTCACAGATACGCAGTATTTT	CASSAIGGQLTDTQYF
TRBV6-2/TRBV6-3	few	15	.	TRBJ1-6	TGTGCCAGCAGTTACAGGAGCTCCTATAATTCACCCCTCCACTTT	CASSYRSSYNSPLHF
TRBV5-1	.	14	TRBD1	TRBJ1-1	TGCGCCAGCAGCTTGGAACAGGGGATCACTGAAGCTTTCTTT	CASSLEQGITEAFF
TRBV6-1	many	14	TRBD1	TRBJ1-1	TGTGCCAGCAGTGAAGACAGGGGCGACACTGAAGCTTTCTTT	CASSEDRGDTEAFF
TRBV6-1	.	14	.	TRBJ1-2	TGTGCCAGCAGTGAAGCGGTCGGTGGAGGTGGCTACACCTTC	CASSEAVGGGGYTF
TRBV12-5	.	16	TRBD1	TRBJ2-3	TGTGCTAGTGGTCAAGGACAGGGAGGCTACACAGATACGCAGTATTTT	CASGQGQGGYTDTQYF
TRBV4-1	.	16	.	TRBJ1-5	TGCGCCAGCAGCCCACGACCGGCAGGGGATATACAGCCCCAGCATTTT	CASSPRPAGDIQPQHF
TRBV14	.	15	.	TRBJ1-6	TGTGCCAGCAGCCAACAACAGCACCATAATTCACCCCTCCACTTT	CASSQQQHHNSPLHF
TRBV23-1	.	14	.	TRBJ2-7	TGCGCCAGCAGTCAATTGGAGGGACCCTACGAGCAGTACTTC	CASSQLEGPYEQYF
TRBV24-1	.	16	.	TRBJ1-3	TGTGCCACCCAGGGGCAGGTCCAAATCTCTGGAAACACCATATATTTT	CATQGQVQISGNTIYF
TRBV27	.	14	TRBD1	TRBJ1-1	TGTGCCAGCAAGGGCGACAGGGGTAACACTGAAGCTTTCTTT	CASKGDRGNTEAFF
TRBV9	.	14	TRBD1	TRBJ1-4	TGTGCCAGCAGCCCGGGACAGTCTAATGAAAAACTGTTTTTT	CASSPGQSNEKLFF
TRBV3-1/TRBV3-2	few	15	.	TRBJ1-5	TGTGCCAGCAGCCAATCTTTAGTGCCCAATCAGCCCCAGCATTTT	CASSQSLVPNQPQHF
TRBV6-1	few	14	.	TRBJ1-2	TGTGCCAGCAGTGAAGCTGACAGCTTCTATGGCTACACCTTC	CASSEADSFYGYTF
TRBV6-5	.	15	.	TRBJ1-3	TGTGCCAGCAGCTCCGGGTCCTTTTCTGGAAACACCATATATTTT	CASSSGSFSGNTIYF
TRBV2	few	14	.	TRBJ1-6	TGTGCCAGCAGGCCCGGACAGTATAATTCACCCCTCCACTTT	CASRPGQYNSPLHF
TRBV18	.	15	.	TRBJ2-2	TGTGCCAGCTCAGGTCAGGGACTGGACACCGGGGAGCTGTTTTTT	CASSGQGLDTGELFF
TRBV6-1	.	14	TRBD2	TRBJ2-1	TGTGCCAGCAGTGAGGCGGGAGACCTTTATGAGCAGTTCTTC	CASSEAGDLYEQFF
TRBV4-1	few	15	TRBD1	TRBJ1-2	TGCGCCAGCAGCCAAGGCCGGGACAGGAACTATGGCTACACCTTC	CASSQGRDRNYGYTF
TRBV27	.	17	.	TRBJ1-6	TGTGCCAGCAGTGGTTCCCAAAGAGGACAGCATAATTCACCCCTCCACTTT	CASSGSQRGQHNSPLHF
TRBV5-1	once	16	.	TRBJ1-1	TGCGCCAGCAGTCCCGGCTATCAGGGAAAGGCCACTGAAGCTTTCTTT	CASSPGYQGKATEAFF
TRBV18	.	15	.	TRBJ2-3	TGTGCCAGCTCACCCCTCGCGTCTGGCGGAGATACGCAGTATTTT	CASSPLASGGDTQYF
TRBV3-1/TRBV3-2	.	13	.	TRBJ2-1	TGTGCCAGCAGCCGTTCCAACTACAATGAGCAGTTCTTC	CASSRSNYNEQFF
TRBV5-1	.	14	.	TRBJ2-7	TGCGCCAGCAGCTTGGCCCCAGGGGTATACGAGCAGTACTTC	CASSLAPGVYEQYF
TRBV1	.	16	.	TRBJ2-1	TGCACCAGCAGCCAAGAGGGCGGGAGTTACAACAATGAGCAGTTCTTC	CTSSQEGGSYNNEQFF
TRBV6-6	.	13	TRBD1	TRBJ1-2	TGTGCCAGCAGTTTACAGGGGGGCTATGGCTACACCTTC	CASSLQGGYGYTF
TRBV6-5	.	13	.	TRBJ1-1	TGTGCCAGCAGTTACTCCGGGTTCTCTGAAGCTTTCTTT	CASSYSGFSEAFF
TRBV4-1	.	15	TRBD1	TRBJ1-5	TGCGCCAGCAGCCCCCAGGGACAGGGGGATCAGCCCCAGCATTTT	CASSPQGQGDQPQHF
TRBV5-4	.	16	TRBD2	TRBJ2-3	TGTGCCAGCAGCTTCCTACTAGCGGGAGTGGTAGATACGCAGTATTTT	CASSFLLAGVVDTQYF
TRBV6-1	few	19	.	TRBJ2-7	TGTGCCAGCAGTGAAAAGAGGGCCGAGCCGGGACTCCGCTCCTACGAGCAGTACTTC	CASSEKRAEPGLRSYEQYF
TRBV6-1	few	14	TRBD2	TRBJ2-3	TGTGCCAGCAGCTCCAGCGGGGGAGGAGATACGCAGTATTTT	CASSSSGGGDTQYF
TRBV30	few	12	.	TRBJ1-2	TGTGCCGGATCTGACATAGGCTATGGCTACACCTTC	CAGSDIGYGYTF
TRBV27	.	14	.	TRBJ2-5	TGTGCCAGCAGTTTCAGGGGAATGGGAGAGACCCAGTACTTC	CASSFRGMGETQYF
TRBV24-1	once	16	TRBD1	TRBJ1-6	TGTGCCACCCGACAGGGAAGAATGTCCTATAATTCACCCCTCCACTTT	CATRQGRMSYNSPLHF
TRBV6-6	.	16	TRBD1	TRBJ1-2	TGTGCCAGCAGGTTAAACGTGGGGCAGGGGGAGTCTGGCTACACCTTC	CASRLNVGQGESGYTF
TRBV10-3	.	17	TRBD2	TRBJ2-6	TGTGCCATCAGTGAGCGGGGGGAGAGCTCTGGGGCCAACGTCCTGACTTTC	CAISERGESSGANVLTF
TRBV20-1	.	16	.	TRBJ1-5	TGCAGTGCTAGTAGGGGAGGGTCGCGTAACAATCAGCCCCAGCATTTT	CSASRGGSRNNQPQHF
TRBV5-5	.	16	TRBD2	TRBJ2-7	TGTGCCAGCAGCTTGGCAGCCGGGACTAGCGGGTACGAGCAGTACTTC	CASSLAAGTSGYEQYF
TRBV4-3	.	15	.	TRBJ1-1	TGCGCCAGCAGCCAAGATCTGGGGACCCTACGGGGGGTTTTCTTT	CASSQDLGTLRGVFF
TRBV6-1	.	13	.	TRBJ1-2	TGTGCCAGCACTCGAGGGCCCCTTGAAGGCTACACCTTC	CASTRGPLEGYTF
TRBV5-1	few	17	TRBD1	TRBJ2-2	TGCGCCAGCAGCTTCTATATTAGGGACAGATCAACCGGGGAGCTGTTTTTT	CASSFYIRDRSTGELFF
TRBV4-1	.	15	TRBD2	TRBJ2-1	TGCGCCAGCAGCCACCGAGGACTAGTAGAGGTTGAGCAGTTCTTC	CASSHRGLVEVEQFF
TRBV6-5	.	13	TRBD1	TRBJ2-5	TGTGCCAGCAGCAGGGGGCGCGGAGAGACCCAGTACTTC	CASSRGRGETQYF
TRBV7-8	.	14	.	TRBJ1-5	TGTGCCAGCAGCTTAGCGGAGGGGAATCAGCCCCAGCATTTT	CASSLAEGNQPQHF
TRBV24-1	once	15	.	TRBJ2-7	TGTGCCACCAGTGATTTGCCAGGGGCGTCCTACGAGCAGTACTTC	CATSDLPGASYEQYF